This T cell receptor beta chain was captured in a study of cytomegalovirus exposure and HLA in healthy donors. Study-wide context: The same platform was used for the 100 to 150 validation repertoires and the roughly 640 first-cohort repertoires, a later analysis reported.

The CDR3 spans 13 residues. With 4 bases clipped from V and 11 bases from J, the junction kept 9 bases outside the gene matches. Germline V CDR1 and CDR2: MNHEY, SMNVEV (reference sequence). The donors were part of the validation cohort of fewer than 150 subjects. That cohort was separate from the first cohort, which comprised fewer than 800 subjects. Notes on this clone: As yet, its antigen is unknown.

Overall study findings and caveats: Reports described diagnosis of cytomegalovirus status by the classifier as highly specific and sensitive. Among TCR beta chains, those listed as cytomegalovirus-associated numbered about 160.

Sequencing used immunoSEQ multiplex PCR; TCRdb keeps in-frame clones, though not all of them. The sample has approximately 81,000 clones, approximately 93% seen once; the top ten hold approximately 0.69%. Sample: PBMCs. The sequence came from a man between 18 and 29 years old in good health and CMV-seronegative. The chain combines TRBV27 with TRBJ1-2; 8 nucleotides match TRBD1. The CDR3 region has the DNA TGTGCCAGCAGTTCCCCCCTGACAGGGGCGTACACCTTC. This translates into CASSSPLTGAYTF.